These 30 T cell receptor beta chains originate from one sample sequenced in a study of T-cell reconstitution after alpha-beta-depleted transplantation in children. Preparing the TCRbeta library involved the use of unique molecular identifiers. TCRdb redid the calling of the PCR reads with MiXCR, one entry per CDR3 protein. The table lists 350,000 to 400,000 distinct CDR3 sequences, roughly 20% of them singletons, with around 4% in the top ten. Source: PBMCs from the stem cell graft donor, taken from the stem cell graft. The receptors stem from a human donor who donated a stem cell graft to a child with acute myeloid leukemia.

The CDR3 DNA reads TGTGCCACCAGTGATCCCCTTGGAGCGGGAGGTTACAATGAGCAGTTCTTC. Protein product: CATSDPLGAGGYNEQFF. V usage is TRBV24-1 and J usage is TRBJ2-1; 9 positions match TRBD2. V lost 3 bases to trimming and J lost 4 bases; unmatched junction nucleotides: 9. This CDR3 contains 17 residues. Germline CDR1 reads KGHDR; CDR2 reads SFDVKD.

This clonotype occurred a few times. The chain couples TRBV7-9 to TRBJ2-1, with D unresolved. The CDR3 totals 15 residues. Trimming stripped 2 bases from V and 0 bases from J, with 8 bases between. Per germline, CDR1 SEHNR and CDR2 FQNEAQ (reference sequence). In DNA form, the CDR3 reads TGTGCCAGCAGCTTATACCGGAGCTCCTACAATGAGCAGTTCTTC. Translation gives CASSLYRSSYNEQFF.

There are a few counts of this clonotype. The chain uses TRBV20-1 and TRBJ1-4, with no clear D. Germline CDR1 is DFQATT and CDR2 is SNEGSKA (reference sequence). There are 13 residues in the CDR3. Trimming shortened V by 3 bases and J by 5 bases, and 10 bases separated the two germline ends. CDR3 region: CSASLPGNEKLFF. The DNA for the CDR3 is TGCAGTGCTAGCCTACCGGGGAATGAAAAACTGTTTTTT.

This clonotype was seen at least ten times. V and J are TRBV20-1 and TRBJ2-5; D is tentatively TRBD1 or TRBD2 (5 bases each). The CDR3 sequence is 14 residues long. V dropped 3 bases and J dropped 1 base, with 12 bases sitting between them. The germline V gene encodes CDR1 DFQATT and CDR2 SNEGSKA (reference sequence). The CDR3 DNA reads TGCAGTGCTAGGGGCGTCGGGGCCCAAGAGACCCAGTACTTC. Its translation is CSARGVGAQETQYF.

The CDR3 spells CASSQDPGGSGSYEQYF. In nucleotides, the CDR3 is TGCGCCAGCAGCCAAGATCCTGGGGGTAGCGGGAGTTACGAGCAGTACTTC. The chain links TRBV4-3 to TRBJ2-7, with 9 bases identical to TRBD2. CDR1 and CDR2 (germline): LGHNA, YSLEER. J lost 4 bases, V lost 0 bases, and 10 bases had no gene match. This CDR3 has 17 amino acids.

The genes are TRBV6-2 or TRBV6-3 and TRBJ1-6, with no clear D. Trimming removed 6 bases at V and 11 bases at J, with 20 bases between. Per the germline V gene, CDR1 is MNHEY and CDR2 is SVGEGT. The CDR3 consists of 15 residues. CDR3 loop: CASSQRRFRWTPLHF. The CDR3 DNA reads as TGTGCCAGCAGCCAACGACGGTTCCGATGGACACCCCTCCACTTT.

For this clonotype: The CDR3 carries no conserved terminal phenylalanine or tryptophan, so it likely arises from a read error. In DNA, the CDR3 is TGTGCCAGCAGTTCGGGTCAGGGCTCCTCTGGAAACACCATATATTCT. Protein product: CASSSGQGSSGNTIYS. The rearrangement joins TRBV12-3 or TRBV12-4 to TRBJ1-3; TRBD1 might be the D (5 bases). Trimming removed 4 bases from V and 0 bases from J, with 13 bases in between. The CDR3 runs 16 residues.

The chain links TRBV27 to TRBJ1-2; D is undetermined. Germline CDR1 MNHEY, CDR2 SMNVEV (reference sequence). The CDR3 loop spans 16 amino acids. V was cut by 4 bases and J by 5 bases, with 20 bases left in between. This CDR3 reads CASSSSRPGRGYGYTF. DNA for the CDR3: TGTGCCAGCAGTTCCTCGCGACCGGGCCGAGGATATGGCTACACCTTC.

In nucleotides, the CDR3 is TGCGCCAGCAGCCAAGAGGGACGAGGGGCCTACGAGCAGTACTTC. Translating gives CASSQEGRGAYEQYF. The V gene is TRBV4-3, the J gene TRBJ2-7, with D possibly called TRBD1 or TRBD2 (5 bases each). Germline lookup yields CDR1 LGHNA and CDR2 YSLEER. The CDR3 contains 15 residues. V shed 0 bases and J shed 2 bases, with 11 bases lying between them.

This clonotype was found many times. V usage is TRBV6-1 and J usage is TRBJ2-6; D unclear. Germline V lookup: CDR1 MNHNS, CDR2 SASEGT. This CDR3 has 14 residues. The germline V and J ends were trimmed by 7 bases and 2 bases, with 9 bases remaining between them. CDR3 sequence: CASTPSPGANVLTF. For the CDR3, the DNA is TGTGCCAGCACTCCTTCCCCTGGGGCCAACGTCCTGACTTTC.

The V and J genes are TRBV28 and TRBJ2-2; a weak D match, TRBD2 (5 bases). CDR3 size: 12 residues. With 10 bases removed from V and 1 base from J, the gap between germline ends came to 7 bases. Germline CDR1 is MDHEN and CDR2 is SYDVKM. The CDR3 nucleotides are TGTGCCACAGCGGAGAACACCGGGGAGCTGTTTTTT. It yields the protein CATAENTGELFF.

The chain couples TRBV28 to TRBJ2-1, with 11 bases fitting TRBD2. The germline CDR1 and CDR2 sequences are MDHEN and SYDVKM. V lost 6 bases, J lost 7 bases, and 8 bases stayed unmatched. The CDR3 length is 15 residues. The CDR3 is CASRPLAGGINEQFF. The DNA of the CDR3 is TGTGCCAGCAGACCTTTAGCGGGAGGGATAAATGAGCAGTTCTTC.

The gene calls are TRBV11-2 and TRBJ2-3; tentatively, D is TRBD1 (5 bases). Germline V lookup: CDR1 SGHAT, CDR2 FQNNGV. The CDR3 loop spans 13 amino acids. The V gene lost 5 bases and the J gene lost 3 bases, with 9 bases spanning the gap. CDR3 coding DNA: TGTGCCAGCAGCCGTCCAGGGACAGATACGCAGTATTTT. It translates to CASSRPGTDTQYF.

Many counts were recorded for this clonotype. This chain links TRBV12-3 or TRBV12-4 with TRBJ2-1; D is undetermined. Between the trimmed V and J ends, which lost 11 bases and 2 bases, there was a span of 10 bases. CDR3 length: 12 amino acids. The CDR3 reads CALKRTYNEQFF. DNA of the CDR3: TGTGCCCTAAAGCGCACCTACAATGAGCAGTTCTTC.

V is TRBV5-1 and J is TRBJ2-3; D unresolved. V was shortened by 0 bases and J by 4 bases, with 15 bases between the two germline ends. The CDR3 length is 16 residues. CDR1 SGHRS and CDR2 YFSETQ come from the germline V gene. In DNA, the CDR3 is TGCGCCAGCAGCTTGGCCGGGTTAACAACTGCAGATACGCAGTATTTT. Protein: CASSLAGLTTADTQYF. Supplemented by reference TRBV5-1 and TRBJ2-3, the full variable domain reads KAGVTQTPRYLIKTRGQQVTLSCSPISGHRSVSWYQQTPGQGLQFLFEYFSETQRNKGNFPGRFSGRQFSNSRSEMNVSTLELGDSALYLCASSLAGLTTADTQYFGPGTRLTVL.

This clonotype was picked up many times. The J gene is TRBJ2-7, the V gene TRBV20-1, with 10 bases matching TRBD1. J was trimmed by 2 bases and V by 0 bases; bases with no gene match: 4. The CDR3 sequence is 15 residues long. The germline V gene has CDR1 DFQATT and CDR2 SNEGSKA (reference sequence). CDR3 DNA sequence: TGCAGTGCTAGAGATTTCGGGACAGGGGCCTACGAGCAGTACTTC. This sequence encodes CSARDFGTGAYEQYF.

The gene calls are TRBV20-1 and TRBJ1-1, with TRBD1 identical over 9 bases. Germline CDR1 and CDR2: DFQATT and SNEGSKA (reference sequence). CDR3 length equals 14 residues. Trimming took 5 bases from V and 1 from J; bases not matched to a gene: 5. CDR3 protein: CSAGNRGRNTEAFF. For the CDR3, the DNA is TGCAGTGCTGGCAACAGGGGGCGGAACACTGAAGCTTTCTTT.

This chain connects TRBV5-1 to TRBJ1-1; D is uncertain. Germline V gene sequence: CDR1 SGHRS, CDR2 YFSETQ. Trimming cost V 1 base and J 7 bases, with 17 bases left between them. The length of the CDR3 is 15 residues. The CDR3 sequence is CASSLRFGQEGEAFF. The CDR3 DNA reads TGCGCCAGCAGCTTGCGATTTGGGCAGGAGGGTGAAGCTTTCTTT.

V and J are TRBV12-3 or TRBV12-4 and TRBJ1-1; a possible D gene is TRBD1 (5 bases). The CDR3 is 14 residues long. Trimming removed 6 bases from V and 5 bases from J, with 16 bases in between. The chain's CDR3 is CASSPSRQRTEAFF. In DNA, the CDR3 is TGTGCCAGCAGCCCTTCTCGACAGAGAACTGAAGCTTTCTTT.

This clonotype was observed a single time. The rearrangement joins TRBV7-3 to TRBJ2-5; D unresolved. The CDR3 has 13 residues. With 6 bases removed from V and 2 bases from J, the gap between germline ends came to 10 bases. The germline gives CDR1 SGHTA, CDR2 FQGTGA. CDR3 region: CASRLGPQETQYF. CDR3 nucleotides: TGTGCCAGCAGGCTAGGCCCTCAAGAGACCCAGTACTTC.

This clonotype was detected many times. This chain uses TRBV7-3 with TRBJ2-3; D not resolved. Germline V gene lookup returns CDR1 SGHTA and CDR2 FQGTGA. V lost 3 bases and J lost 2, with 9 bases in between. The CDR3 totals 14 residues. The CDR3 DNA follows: TGTGCCAGCAGCTTGAATTCGAACACAGATACGCAGTATTTT. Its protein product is CASSLNSNTDTQYF. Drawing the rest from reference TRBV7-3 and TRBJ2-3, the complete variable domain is GAGVSQTPSNKVTEKGKYVELRCDPISGHTALYWYRQSLGQGPEFLIYFQGTGAADDSGLPNDRFFAVRPEGSVSTLKIQRTERGDSAVYLCASSLNSNTDTQYFGPGTRLTVL.

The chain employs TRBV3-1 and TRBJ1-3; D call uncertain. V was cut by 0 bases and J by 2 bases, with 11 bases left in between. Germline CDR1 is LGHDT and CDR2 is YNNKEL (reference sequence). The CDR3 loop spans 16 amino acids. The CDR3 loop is CASSQDVSGAGNTIYF. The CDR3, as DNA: TGTGCCAGCAGCCAAGACGTCTCTGGGGCTGGAAACACCATATATTTT.

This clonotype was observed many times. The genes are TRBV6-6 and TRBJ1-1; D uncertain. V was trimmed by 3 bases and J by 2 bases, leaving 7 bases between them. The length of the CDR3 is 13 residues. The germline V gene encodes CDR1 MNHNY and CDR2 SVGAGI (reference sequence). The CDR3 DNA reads TGTGCCAGCAGTTATGGCGGAAACACTGAAGCTTTCTTT. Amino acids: CASSYGGNTEAFF.

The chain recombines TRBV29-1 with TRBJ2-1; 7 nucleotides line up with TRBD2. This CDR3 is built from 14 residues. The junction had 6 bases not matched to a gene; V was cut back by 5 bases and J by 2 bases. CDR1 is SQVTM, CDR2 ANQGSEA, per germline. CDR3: CSVNVLAAYNEQFF. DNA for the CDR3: TGCAGCGTTAACGTCCTAGCGGCCTACAATGAGCAGTTCTTC.

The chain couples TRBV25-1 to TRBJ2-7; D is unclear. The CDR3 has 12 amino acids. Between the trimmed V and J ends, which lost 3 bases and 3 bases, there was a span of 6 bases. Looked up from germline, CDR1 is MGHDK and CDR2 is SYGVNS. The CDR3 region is CASSDTHYEQYF. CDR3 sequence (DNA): TGTGCCAGCAGTGACACCCACTACGAGCAGTACTTC.

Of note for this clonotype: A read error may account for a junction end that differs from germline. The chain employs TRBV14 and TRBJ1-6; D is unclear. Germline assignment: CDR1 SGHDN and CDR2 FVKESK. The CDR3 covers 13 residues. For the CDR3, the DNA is TGTGCCACCAGCCAAGAAATGTCGTCACCCCTCCACTTT. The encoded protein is CATSQEMSSPLHF.

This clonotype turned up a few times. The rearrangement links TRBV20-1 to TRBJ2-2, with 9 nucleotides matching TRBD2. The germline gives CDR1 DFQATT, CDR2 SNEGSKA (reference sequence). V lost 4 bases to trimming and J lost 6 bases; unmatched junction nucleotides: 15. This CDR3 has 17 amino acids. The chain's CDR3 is CSAIWVRASGKPGELFF. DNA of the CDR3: TGCAGTGCTATTTGGGTTCGGGCTAGCGGGAAGCCCGGGGAGCTGTTTTTT.

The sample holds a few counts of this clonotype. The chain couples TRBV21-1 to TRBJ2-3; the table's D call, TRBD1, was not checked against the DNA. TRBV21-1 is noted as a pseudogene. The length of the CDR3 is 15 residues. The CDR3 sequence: CASSRGQAYTDTQYF. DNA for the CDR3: TGTGCCAGCAGCCGGGGACAGGCTTATACAGATACGCAGTATTTT.

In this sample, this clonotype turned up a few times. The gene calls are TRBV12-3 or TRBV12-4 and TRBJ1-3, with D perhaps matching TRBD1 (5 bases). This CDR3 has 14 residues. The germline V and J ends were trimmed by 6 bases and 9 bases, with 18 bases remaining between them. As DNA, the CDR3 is TGTGCCAGCAGGACCGGGACGTCGGTTCCCACCATATATTTT. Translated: CASRTGTSVPTIYF.

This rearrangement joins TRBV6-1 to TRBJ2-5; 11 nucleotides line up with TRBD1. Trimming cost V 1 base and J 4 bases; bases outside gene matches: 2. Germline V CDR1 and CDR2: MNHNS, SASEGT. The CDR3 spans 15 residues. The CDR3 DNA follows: TGTGCCAGCAGTGAAGGGACAGGGGGCCCAGAGACCCAGTACTTC. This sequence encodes CASSEGTGGPETQYF.